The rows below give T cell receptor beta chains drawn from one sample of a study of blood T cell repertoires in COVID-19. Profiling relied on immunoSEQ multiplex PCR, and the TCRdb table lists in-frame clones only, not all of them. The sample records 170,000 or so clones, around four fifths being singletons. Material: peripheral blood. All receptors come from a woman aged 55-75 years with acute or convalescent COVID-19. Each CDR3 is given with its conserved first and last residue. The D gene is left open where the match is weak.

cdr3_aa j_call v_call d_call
CASSLLRVNEQYF TRBJ2-7 TRBV13 -
CASRRTGENTEAFF TRBJ1-1 TRBV14 TRBD1
CASSRQGRNGYTF TRBJ1-2 TRBV7-9 TRBD1
CASSEAGTGRGYTF TRBJ1-2 TRBV2 TRBD1
CASSEGGGNQPQHF TRBJ1-5 TRBV6-1 -
CASSEGRGADTQYF TRBJ2-3 TRBV2 TRBD2
CASSPGLAYEQYF TRBJ2-7 TRBV18 -
CASSYLTVGPGELFF TRBJ2-2 TRBV6-5 -
CASSFSGTGRQPQHF TRBJ1-5 TRBV28 TRBD1
CASSSTSGGGEQFF TRBJ2-1 TRBV10-1 TRBD2
CASSGGQGPNYGYTF TRBJ1-2 TRBV5-6 TRBD1